The T cell receptor (beta chain) described here comes from a study of T cells in Graves' hyperthyroidism and ophthalmopathy. There were TCR beta CDR3 regions amplified from RNA transcripts. The HTBI set primed first-round TCR CDR3 RT-PCR. TCRdb passed the multiplex PCR reads through MiXCR, listing each CDR3 protein once. The table records about 320,000 distinct CDR3 sequences, over 15% of them present only once. This CDR3 contains 13 residues. Germline V gene sequence: CDR1 SNHLY, CDR2 FYNNEI. With 7 bases removed from V and 3 bases from J, the gap between germline ends came to 12 bases. This clonotype was obtained from a man between 25 and 39 years old with Graves' hyperthyroidism. The sample taken for sequencing was blood. This chain links TRBV2 with TRBJ1-1; D remains unclear. The CDR3: CASTPLGYTEAFF. CDR3 coding DNA: TGTGCCAGCACCCCCTTGGGGTACACTGAAGCTTTCTTT.